Below, 26 T cell receptor beta chains from the same sample are listed, as sequenced in a study of blood T cell repertoires in COVID-19. Libraries were prepared by immunoSEQ multiplex PCR; TCRdb keeps only in-frame clonotypes and omits some of them. This sample has around 250,000 clones, with around 86% found just once. The sample taken for sequencing was peripheral blood. All receptors come from a woman aged 60 to 75 who had recovered from COVID-19.

The chain recombines TRBV7-8 with TRBJ2-3, with 9 bases lining up with TRBD2. The ends lost 5 bases at V and 2 bases at J; junction bases unmatched: 11. This CDR3 comprises 17 residues. The germline V gene has CDR1 SGHVS and CDR2 FQNEAQ. The chain's CDR3 is CASSPGEASGDTDTQYF. CDR3 DNA: TGTGCCAGCAGCCCCGGCGAAGCTAGCGGGGACACAGATACGCAGTATTTT. The full variable domain, completed using reference TRBV7-8 and TRBJ2-3, is GAGVSQSPRYKVAKRGQDVALRCDPISGHVSLFWYQQALGQGPEFLTYFQNEAQLDKSGLPSDRFFAERPEGSVSTLKIQRTQQEDSAVYLCASSPGEASGDTDTQYFGPGTRLTVL.

The J gene is TRBJ2-2, the V gene TRBV4-2; TRBD1 aligns across 8 bases. Germline-derived CDR1 and CDR2 are LGHNA and YNFKEQ. The CDR3 runs 15 residues. Losses at the gene ends were 4 bases for V and 6 bases for J; bases not matched to a gene: 7. CDR3 in DNA: TGTGCCAGCAGCCCGGGACAGGCTTTCGCCGGGGAGCTGTTTTTT. Protein sequence: CASSPGQAFAGELFF.

This chain uses TRBV28 with TRBJ1-1; weak D call: TRBD1 (6 bases). The CDR3 contains 14 residues. Germline lookup yields CDR1 MDHEN and CDR2 SYDVKM. The ends were cut back, 6 bases at V and 0 bases at J, with 11 bases in the middle. The CDR3 nucleotides read TGTGCCAGCAGCTCCCCAGGGGTGAACACTGAAGCTTTCTTT. It yields the protein CASSSPGVNTEAFF.

With regard to this clone: A much more abundant neighbour one base away suggests this may be a read error. The V gene is TRBV11-3, the J gene TRBJ2-2; D is ambiguous. CDR1 and CDR2 from the germline V gene are SGHNT and YENEEA. The CDR3 totals 12 residues. Trimming stripped 5 bases from V and 3 bases from J, with 4 bases between. The CDR3 is CASSRDTGELFF. The DNA for the CDR3 is TGTGCCAGCAGCCGAGACACCGGGGAGCTGTTTTTT.

The CDR3 reads CASSHSGGTYEQYF. CDR3 bases: TGCGCCAGCAGCCACAGCGGGGGGACCTACGAGCAGTACTTC. The chain has TRBV4-3 and TRBJ2-7; 9 nucleotides align to TRBD2. Germline CDR1 and CDR2: LGHNA and YSLEER. Trimming at V came to 3 bases and at J to 2 bases, leaving 2 bases not matched to a gene. This CDR3 is 14 amino acids long.

The chain uses TRBV9 and TRBJ1-6, with 9 bases identical to TRBD1. V was pared by 1 base and J by 7 bases, with 3 bases of the junction left unmatched. This CDR3 spans 15 amino acids. Germline CDR1 SGDLS, CDR2 YYNGEE. The CDR3 DNA follows: TGTGCCAGCAGCGTATTGACAGGGGGAAATTCACCCCTCCACTTT. Its translation is CASSVLTGGNSPLHF.

The chain uses TRBV18 and TRBJ1-5; D gene uncertain. CDR3 length equals 15 residues. Germline V lookup: CDR1 KGHSH, CDR2 LQKENI. V shed 1 base and J shed 1 base, with 8 bases lying between them. CDR3 amino acids: CASSPLPPSNQPQHF. DNA of the CDR3: TGTGCCAGCTCACCACTCCCCCCGAGCAATCAGCCCCAGCATTTT.

The chain couples TRBV7-2 to TRBJ2-7, with 7 bases matching TRBD1. Trimming removed 4 bases from V and 2 bases from J; junction bases left unmatched: 5. This CDR3 is 14 amino acids long. Germline values: CDR1 SGHTA, CDR2 FQGNSA. The chain's CDR3 is CASSSYRGPYEQYF. CDR3 nucleotide sequence: TGTGCCAGCAGCTCCTACAGGGGTCCCTACGAGCAGTACTTC.

This clone appeared a single time. The genes are TRBV18 and TRBJ2-7; perhaps TRBD1 as D (7 bases). This CDR3 spans 15 amino acids. V was shortened by 5 bases and J by 6 bases, with 20 bases between the two germline ends. Germline CDR1 reads KGHSH; CDR2 reads LQKENI. CDR3 DNA: TGTGCCAGCTCATCGGGACAGACGGTGGGGGGCGAGCAGTACTTC. This codes for CASSSGQTVGGEQYF.

This chain joins TRBV7-3 and TRBJ2-3; D is unclear. The CDR3 is 14 residues long. Germline-derived CDR1 and CDR2 are SGHTA and FQGTGA. The V gene lost 5 bases and the J gene lost 1 base, with 10 bases spanning the gap. In DNA form, the CDR3 reads TGTGCCAGCAGCCCCACCCAGGGCACAGATACGCAGTATTTT. Amino acid sequence: CASSPTQGTDTQYF.

The genes are TRBV7-2 and TRBJ1-2; tentatively, D is TRBD1 (6 bases). This CDR3 region has 14 residues. V lost 0 bases to trimming and J lost 3 bases, with 8 bases between them. The germline CDR1 and CDR2 sequences are SGHTA and FQGNSA. CDR3 sequence: CASSLAQGYYGYTF. The CDR3 DNA reads TGTGCCAGCAGCTTAGCACAGGGCTACTATGGCTACACCTTC.

This sequence joins TRBV5-5 and TRBJ2-7; 10 bases map to TRBD1. This CDR3 region has 18 residues. Germline V gene data show CDR1 as SGHKS and CDR2 as YYEKEE (reference sequence). The V and J ends lost 4 bases and 0 bases, in that order; junction bases with no gene match: 13. CDR3 sequence: CASSPDPGQGFRSYEQYF. CDR3 nucleotides: TGTGCCAGCAGCCCCGACCCGGGACAGGGGTTTCGCTCCTACGAGCAGTACTTC.

This clone was counted a few times. The chain combines TRBV2 with TRBJ2-3; 7 positions agree with TRBD1. J was trimmed by 2 bases and V by 6 bases; bases with no gene match: 5. The CDR3 runs to 14 residues. CDR1 and CDR2 from the germline V gene are SNHLY and FYNNEI. The CDR3 region has the DNA TGTGCCAGCAGGCCGGGACAGAACACAGATACGCAGTATTTT. Amino acids: CASRPGQNTDTQYF.

This clone was seen once. The chain is built from TRBV2 and TRBJ1-2; possibly TRBD1 for D (6 bases). CDR3 length: 16 amino acids. The V gene's germline CDR1 is SNHLY and CDR2 FYNNEI. V shed 0 bases and J shed 4 bases, with 15 bases lying between them. CDR3: CASSEAFYKDSYGYTF. CDR3 DNA sequence: TGTGCCAGCAGTGAAGCATTCTATAAGGACAGCTATGGCTACACCTTC.

The chain combines TRBV7-2 with TRBJ1-5; TRBD1 matches at 8 bases. Germline CDR1 reads SGHTA; CDR2 reads FQGNSA. V shed 4 bases and J 7 bases; nucleotides not matched to a gene: 6. CDR3 size: 14 residues. The CDR3 protein is CASSYGQGGQPQHF. DNA for the CDR3: TGTGCCAGCAGCTACGGACAGGGTGGACAGCCCCAGCATTTT.

The CDR3 DNA sequence: TGTGCCACCAGTCGATCCGGGACACTCTCCTACGAGCAGTACTTC. The encoded protein is CATSRSGTLSYEQYF. The chain uses TRBV24-1 and TRBJ2-7, with D tentatively TRBD1 (6 bases). CDR1 KGHDR and CDR2 SFDVKD come from the germline V gene. This CDR3 has 15 amino acids. V was trimmed by 6 bases and J by 0 bases, leaving 14 bases between them.

The CDR3 DNA is TGTGCCAGCAACCGGGACACTTATAATTCACCCCTCCACTTT. Translating it yields CASNRDTYNSPLHF. This chain uses TRBV2 with TRBJ1-6, with a weak D call TRBD1 (6 bases). The germline V gene has CDR1 SNHLY and CDR2 FYNNEI. Trimming removed 7 bases from V and 4 bases from J, with 11 bases in between. This CDR3 region has 14 residues.

The V and J genes are TRBV6-5 and TRBJ1-5, with a tentative D call TRBD1 (5 bases). CDR1 is MNHEY and CDR2 is SVGAGI in the germline V gene. CDR3 size: 15 residues. Deletions cut 7 bases from V and 1 base from J, with 14 bases between. The CDR3 loop is CASNRNQRSNQPQHF. In nucleotides, the CDR3 is TGTGCCAGCAACAGGAACCAGAGGAGCAATCAGCCCCAGCATTTT.

The chain employs TRBV27 and TRBJ2-3; perhaps TRBD1 as D (6 bases). V shed 5 bases and J shed 6 bases, with 24 bases lying between them. The germline gives CDR1 MNHEY, CDR2 SMNVEV (reference sequence). The CDR3 is 17 amino acids. CDR3 loop: CASSTSLRGPSLDTQYF. CDR3 bases: TGTGCCAGCAGTACCTCCCTCAGGGGCCCTAGTCTTGATACGCAGTATTTT.

The chain recombines TRBV6-5 with TRBJ1-2, with D tentatively TRBD1 (6 bases). Trimming removed 7 bases from V and 8 bases from J, with 14 bases in between. The CDR3 spans 12 residues. Germline-derived CDR1 and CDR2 are MNHEY and SVGAGI. CDR3 sequence reads: CASTGTFGGYTF. The CDR3 nucleotides read TGTGCCAGCACTGGGACATTCGGAGGCTACACCTTC.

The chain combines TRBV6-4 with TRBJ2-3; D remains ambiguous. Trimming removed 4 bases from V and 4 bases from J, with 9 bases in between. The CDR3 has 13 residues. Germline V gene sequence: CDR1 MRHNA, CDR2 SNTAGT. The CDR3 nucleotides read TGTGCCAGCAGTGCAAGCCGATCAGATACGCAGTATTTT. Encoded protein: CASSASRSDTQYF.

This clone has a handful of counts. This rearrangement joins TRBV5-1 to TRBJ2-1; D is unclear. With 0 bases removed from V and 4 bases from J, the gap between germline ends came to 5 bases. CDR1 and CDR2 (germline): SGHRS, YFSETQ. CDR3 length equals 13 residues. The CDR3 region has the DNA TGCGCCAGCAGCTTGGACGGTTACAATGAGCAGTTCTTC. This sequence encodes CASSLDGYNEQFF.

The J gene is TRBJ2-7, the V gene TRBV7-9; D gene uncertain. CDR3 length: 11 residues. Per the germline V gene, CDR1 is SEHNR and CDR2 is FQNEAQ (reference sequence). Between the trimmed V and J ends, which lost 5 bases and 0 bases, there was a span of 2 bases. This chain's CDR3 is CASSHSYEQYF. CDR3 coding DNA: TGTGCCAGCAGCCACTCCTACGAGCAGTACTTC.

The V and J genes are TRBV5-1 and TRBJ2-5; unclear D gene. This CDR3 comprises 13 residues. Trimming cost V 4 bases and J 5 bases, with 12 bases left between them. Germline V gene data show CDR1 as SGHRS and CDR2 as YFSETQ. For the CDR3, the DNA is TGCGCCAGCAGCAAAGAGGCGGTTGAGACCCAGTACTTC. Translation gives CASSKEAVETQYF.

The V and J genes are TRBV6-5 and TRBJ2-1, with D perhaps TRBD2 (7 bases). CDR1 is MNHEY and CDR2 is SVGAGI in the germline V gene. V lost 6 bases to trimming and J lost 7 bases, with 19 bases between them. The CDR3 runs 15 residues. CDR3 coding DNA: TGTGCCAGCAGCCGAGGGGGGGCCTCTCGGAATGAGCAGTTCTTC. As protein: CASSRGGASRNEQFF.

The gene calls are TRBV7-3 and TRBJ1-4, with D maybe TRBD1 (6 bases). The CDR3 runs 15 residues. V lost 5 bases and J 3 bases, leaving 13 bases between the germline ends. The germline gives CDR1 SGHTA, CDR2 FQGTGA. The CDR3 protein is CASSPRGGSNEKLFF. In DNA form, the CDR3 reads TGTGCCAGCAGCCCGAGGGGGGGATCTAATGAAAAACTGTTTTTT.